This entry lists 30 T cell receptor beta chains sequenced from one sample in a study of T cells in Graves' hyperthyroidism and ophthalmopathy. TCR beta CDR3 sequences were amplified from RNA transcripts. Using the HTBI primer set, a first-round RT-PCR was run on the TCR CDR3. TCRdb re-called the multiplex PCR reads with MiXCR, one entry per CDR3 protein. The sample includes about 360,000 distinct CDR3 sequences, less than 15% seen only once; the top ten take 9.2%. Source material: blood. Receptors were obtained from a woman aged 18-35 years with Graves' hyperthyroidism.

V gene TRBV20-1 combines with J gene TRBJ1-4; TRBD1 agrees at 7 bases. The CDR3 has 16 amino acids. The germline V gene has CDR1 DFQATT and CDR2 SNEGSKA (reference sequence). V was clipped by 3 bases and J by 4 bases; unmatched bases: 11. The CDR3 coding sequence is TGCAGTGCTAGCCCGACAGGGCCTCTGGATAATGAAAAACTGTTTTTT. It codes for CSASPTGPLDNEKLFF.

This clonotype was seen ten or more times. The chain joins TRBV5-1 to TRBJ2-1; TRBD1 matches 7 bases. V gave up 4 bases and J gave up 2 bases; unmatched junction bases: 6. The length of the CDR3 is 15 residues. CDR1 is SGHRS, CDR2 YFSETQ, per germline. Here the CDR3 reads CASSMRQGTYNEQFF. The DNA of the CDR3 is TGCGCCAGCAGCATGAGACAGGGCACCTACAATGAGCAGTTCTTC.

This rearrangement joins TRBV24-1 to TRBJ2-3, with TRBD2 matching over 7 bases. V shed 3 bases, J shed 4 bases, and the junction held 9 bases outside the gene matches. Germline lookup yields CDR1 KGHDR and CDR2 SFDVKD. The CDR3 totals 16 residues. This CDR3 is CATSDPGLLFADTQYF. The DNA for the CDR3 is TGTGCCACCAGTGATCCGGGACTACTCTTCGCAGATACGCAGTATTTT.

This clonotype was seen many times. The rearrangement links TRBV28 to TRBJ2-3; the D call may be TRBD1 or TRBD2 (7 bases each). The CDR3 length is 13 residues. From germline, CDR1 is MDHEN and CDR2 SYDVKM. Between the trimmed V and J ends, which lost 3 bases and 5 bases, there was a span of 9 bases. CDR3 nucleotides: TGTGCCAGCAGTTTCAGGGGGGGAGATACGCAGTATTTT. Protein: CASSFRGGDTQYF.

This chain joins TRBV7-9 and TRBJ2-5, with D possibly TRBD1 on 5 matching bases. This CDR3 comprises 14 residues. The germline gives CDR1 SEHNR, CDR2 FQNEAQ (reference sequence). V was shortened by 1 base and J by 5 bases, with 11 bases between the two germline ends. CDR3 nucleotide sequence: TGTGCCAGCAGCTTAGGGGGCAGTTGGGAGACCCAGTACTTC. It yields the protein CASSLGGSWETQYF.

This clonotype was counted ten times or more. This chain uses TRBV19 with TRBJ1-1; tentative D call: TRBD1 (6 bases). Trimming took 2 bases from V and 1 from J, leaving 8 bases between them. CDR3 length: 14 amino acids. Germline-derived CDR1 and CDR2 are LNHDA and SQIVND (reference sequence). This CDR3 reads CASSIWTANTEAFF. CDR3 nucleotide sequence: TGTGCCAGTAGTATATGGACAGCGAACACTGAAGCTTTCTTT.

In its sample, this clonotype was seen many times. The chain is built from TRBV11-2 and TRBJ2-1, with D possibly TRBD2 on 5 matching bases. V lost 8 bases and J lost 4, with 15 bases in between. The CDR3 has 14 amino acids. Germline CDR1 and CDR2: SGHAT and FQNNGV. This chain's CDR3 is CASARYTGYNEQFF. For the CDR3, the DNA is TGTGCCAGCGCCCGGTATACGGGATACAATGAGCAGTTCTTC.

This clonotype occurred many times. The rearrangement uses TRBV27 and TRBJ1-6, with 7 bases lining up with TRBD1. Unmatched junction bases numbered 13, after V lost 6 bases and J lost 11 bases. From germline, CDR1 is MNHEY and CDR2 SMNVEV (reference sequence). The CDR3 is 15 amino acids. CDR3 in amino acids: CASSNQETGFPPLHF. In DNA form, the CDR3 reads TGTGCCAGCAGCAACCAAGAGACAGGGTTTCCACCCCTCCACTTT.

This clonotype was seen many times. V is TRBV28 and J is TRBJ1-5, with D perhaps matching TRBD1 (5 bases). Trimming cost V 6 bases and J 7 bases, with 22 bases left between them. CDR1 and CDR2 (germline): MDHEN, SYDVKM. The CDR3 runs 16 residues. The CDR3 coding sequence is TGTGCCAGCAGGTGGGGTTGGGGGGAAGGCGGCCAGCCCCAGCATTTT. Translating gives CASRWGWGEGGQPQHF.

This clonotype has more than one count but fewer than ten. The chain couples TRBV13 to TRBJ2-1; 10 bases are a match to TRBD2. The CDR3 has 16 amino acids. Trimming took 6 bases from V and 3 from J; bases not matched to a gene: 8. Germline assignment: CDR1 PRHDT and CDR2 FYEKMQ (reference sequence). DNA of the CDR3: TGTGCCAGCAGAGAAATTAGCGGGGGGTTCTACAATGAGCAGTTCTTC. It translates to CASREISGGFYNEQFF.

At least ten counts were recorded for this clonotype. The V and J genes are TRBV20-1 and TRBJ1-2; maybe TRBD1 (5 bases). Per germline, CDR1 DFQATT and CDR2 SNEGSKA (reference sequence). The CDR3 length is 15 residues. V lost 1 base and J lost 4, with 16 bases in between. CDR3 in DNA: TGCAGTGCTAGAGCTCCGAGGGACGGACTCTATGGCTACACCTTC. This sequence encodes CSARAPRDGLYGYTF.

This clonotype was counted between two and nine times. The chain joins TRBV6-6 to TRBJ1-5; TRBD1 aligns across 7 bases. The germline V gene has CDR1 MNHNY and CDR2 SVGAGI (reference sequence). The CDR3 covers 17 residues. The junction had 7 bases not matched to a gene; V was cut back by 2 bases and J by 0 bases. The CDR3 sequence: CASSYPSTGSSNQPQHF. The CDR3 coding sequence is TGTGCCAGCAGTTACCCATCGACAGGGTCTAGCAATCAGCCCCAGCATTTT.

This clonotype was observed a single time. V usage is TRBV7-9 and J usage is TRBJ2-3; 8 bases agree with TRBD1. This CDR3 has 16 amino acids. Germline V gene data show CDR1 as SEHNR and CDR2 as FQNEAQ (reference sequence). V lost 10 bases, J lost 5 bases, and 17 bases stayed unmatched. The CDR3 bases are TGTGCCACCCGGGGGCCACAGGGGGAGTGGGGAGATACGCAGTATTTT. It specifies CATRGPQGEWGDTQYF.

This clonotype was detected many times. This chain uses TRBV3-1 with TRBJ2-2; TRBD2 aligns across 11 bases. CDR1 is LGHDT, CDR2 YNNKEL, per germline (reference sequence). This CDR3 is 15 amino acids long. V trimming: 2 bases; J trimming: 5 bases; junction bases outside the gene matches: 1. The CDR3 nucleotides read TGTGCCAGCAGCCAACTAGCGGGGGGTACCGGGGAGCTGTTTTTT. Its translation: CASSQLAGGTGELFF.

The CDR3 loop is CSVVPGQGGEKLFF. The CDR3 DNA reads as TGCAGCGTCGTCCCGGGACAGGGCGGGGAAAAACTGTTTTTT. V and J are TRBV29-1 and TRBJ1-4; 9 bases are shared with TRBD1. J gave up 8 bases and V 6 bases, and 10 bases lay outside the gene matches. The CDR3 totals 14 residues. The germline CDR1 and CDR2 sequences are SQVTM and ANQGSEA. Supplemented by reference TRBV29-1 and TRBJ1-4, the full variable domain reads SAVISQKPSRDICQRGTSLTIQCQVDSQVTMMFWYRQQPGQSLTLIATANQGSEATYESGFVIDKFPISRPNLTFSTLTVSNMSPEDSSIYLCSVVPGQGGEKLFFGSGTQLSVL.

The chain employs TRBV2 and TRBJ2-7, with 15 positions matching TRBD2. Germline V gene sequence: CDR1 SNHLY, CDR2 FYNNEI. With V trimmed by 5 bases and J by 5 bases, 13 bases remained unmatched. This CDR3 region has 18 residues. The CDR3 reads CASSHGLAGGPAGNEQYF. CDR3 nucleotides: TGTGCCAGCAGTCACGGACTAGCGGGAGGGCCGGCGGGGAACGAGCAGTACTTC.

Many counts were recorded for this clonotype. The chain is built from TRBV6-1 and TRBJ2-1, with a weak D call TRBD2 (5 bases). The CDR3 runs 14 residues. V lost 8 bases, J lost 6 bases, and 17 bases lay in between. CDR1 and CDR2 (germline): MNHNS, SASEGT. The CDR3 protein is CASALWTGVNEQFF. As DNA, the CDR3 is TGTGCCAGCGCCCTTTGGACTGGAGTCAATGAGCAGTTCTTC.

Ten or more counts support this clonotype. The V gene is TRBV12-3 or TRBV12-4, the J gene TRBJ1-5, with TRBD1 identical over 8 bases. The V segment lost 7 bases and the J segment 3 bases; nucleotides outside the gene matches: 8. The CDR3 has 15 amino acids. CDR3: CASTLQGDPNQPQHF. The CDR3 region has the DNA TGTGCCAGCACCCTACAGGGGGATCCCAATCAGCCCCAGCATTTT.

This clonotype showed up many times. The rearrangement joins TRBV18 to TRBJ1-5, with 7 nucleotides matching TRBD1. The J segment lost 2 bases and the V segment lost 1 base, leaving 5 bases of the junction unmatched. Germline V gene sequence: CDR1 KGHSH, CDR2 LQKENI. This CDR3 comprises 16 residues. This CDR3 is CASSPQGATGNQPQHF. Here the CDR3 DNA reads TGTGCCAGCTCACCACAGGGGGCGACGGGCAATCAGCCCCAGCATTTT.

This clonotype showed up many times. The chain links TRBV27 to TRBJ1-6, with TRBD1 as a possible D gene (5 bases). Germline CDR1 and CDR2: MNHEY and SMNVEV (reference sequence). This CDR3 is 14 amino acids long. V lost 6 bases and J lost 10, with 16 bases in between. The CDR3 DNA reads as TGTGCCAGCAGCCCAGGGTCTGCAGGGTCACCCCTCCACTTT. This sequence encodes CASSPGSAGSPLHF.

To note about this clonotype: The junction shows a germline mismatch at one end, possibly a read error. The V gene is TRBV18, the J gene TRBJ2-2, with D perhaps TRBD2 (6 bases). The CDR3 has 15 amino acids. The germline gives CDR1 KGHSH, CDR2 LQKENI. As DNA, the CDR3 is TGTGCCAGCTCACCACGGCAGGGAGGCACCAGGGAGCTGTTTTTT. Its translation: CASSPRQGGTRELFF.

This clonotype was seen at least ten times. The chain combines TRBV11-2 with TRBJ1-1, with TRBD1 matching 7 bases. This CDR3 contains 15 residues. J was trimmed by 4 bases and V by 7 bases; bases with no gene match: 12. Germline V CDR1 and CDR2: SGHAT, FQNNGV. CDR3 residues: CASNHRQGAITEAFF. CDR3 in DNA: TGTGCCAGCAACCACCGACAGGGAGCCATCACTGAAGCTTTCTTT.

This clonotype was recorded at least ten times. This chain uses TRBV9 with TRBJ1-1; 10 nucleotides agree with TRBD1. Looked up from germline, CDR1 is SGDLS and CDR2 is YYNGEE. This CDR3 region has 18 residues. The ends lost 0 bases at V and 5 bases at J; junction bases unmatched: 13. In DNA form, the CDR3 reads TGTGCCAGCAGCGTAGCTGGGGAGCCCGGGACAGGGGTTACTGAAGCTTTCTTT. Translating gives CASSVAGEPGTGVTEAFF.

This clonotype has at least ten counts. The chain combines TRBV18 with TRBJ1-6, with a possible D match to TRBD1 (6 bases). Trimming shortened V by 4 bases and J by 5 bases, and 12 bases separated the two germline ends. CDR3 length: 15 amino acids. Per the germline V gene, CDR1 is KGHSH and CDR2 is LQKENI. The CDR3 region is CASSQRTDHNSPLHF. In nucleotides, the CDR3 is TGTGCCAGCTCACAAAGGACAGACCATAATTCACCCCTCCACTTT.

This clonotype was seen a few times. Here the CDR3 reads CSARTTGTGFAEAFF. The CDR3 DNA follows: TGCAGTGCTAGGACGACGGGGACAGGGTTCGCTGAAGCTTTCTTT. The chain couples TRBV20-1 to TRBJ1-1, with 9 bases aligning to TRBD1. Germline values: CDR1 DFQATT, CDR2 SNEGSKA (reference sequence). V trimming: 3 bases; J trimming: 6 bases; junction bases outside the gene matches: 11. The CDR3 runs 15 residues.

The genes are TRBV10-3 and TRBJ2-7; possible D gene TRBD1, 6 bases. The CDR3 is 11 residues long. Looked up from germline, CDR1 is ENHRY and CDR2 is SYGVKD. The V and J ends lost 6 bases and 6 bases respectively, with 9 bases between them. CDR3 nucleotide sequence: TGTGCCATCAGCCAGACAGGCGAGCAGTACTTC. Its translation: CAISQTGEQYF.

In this sample, this clonotype turned up many times. The rearrangement uses TRBV7-9 and TRBJ2-2; D is perhaps TRBD2 (6 bases). The ends were cut back, 2 bases at V and 2 bases at J, with 9 bases in the middle. Germline loops: CDR1 SEHNR, CDR2 FQNEAQ (reference sequence). CDR3 size: 15 residues. CDR3 sequence: CASSLLAINTGELFF. CDR3 DNA sequence: TGTGCCAGCAGCTTACTAGCGATAAACACCGGGGAGCTGTTTTTT.

This clonotype showed up many times. The chain uses TRBV28 and TRBJ2-7; D is unclear. The CDR3 has 15 residues. Per germline, CDR1 MDHEN and CDR2 SYDVKM. V was clipped by 5 bases and J by 1 base, with 15 bases between them. The CDR3 loop reads CASSTTSVISYEQYF. DNA for the CDR3: TGTGCCAGCAGTACAACTTCCGTGATTTCCTACGAGCAGTACTTC.

This clonotype showed up many times. Relative to the germline gene, one junction end is altered; a read error may explain this. The CDR3 region has the DNA TGTGCCAGCATTTTATCGGTGGGCACTGAAGCTTTCTTT. It yields the protein CASILSVGTEAFF. V usage is TRBV12-3 or TRBV12-4 and J usage is TRBJ1-1, with D hard to call. The CDR3 spans 13 residues.

There are many counts of this clonotype. The chain has TRBV4-3 and TRBJ1-2; maybe TRBD1 (6 bases). Germline V gene data show CDR1 as LGHNA and CDR2 as YSLEER. This CDR3 comprises 14 residues. V dropped 5 bases and J dropped 3 bases, with 13 bases sitting between them. The CDR3 nucleotides are TGCGCCAGCAGCGATGTACAGGGCGACTATGGCTACACCTTC. Protein sequence: CASSDVQGDYGYTF.